What follows are 15 T cell receptor beta chains derived from one specimen sequenced in a study of blood T cell repertoires in COVID-19. Sequencing was performed with immunoSEQ multiplex PCR; in TCRdb, only in-frame clones are kept and a portion is missing. The sample contains 180,000 or so clones, less than 85% of which appear only once. The source material was PBMCs or T cells enriched from blood (not recorded which). Receptor source: a woman between 50 and 59 years old who had recovered from COVID-19.

This sequence joins TRBV5-6 and TRBJ1-1, with D uncertain. Germline-derived CDR1 and CDR2 are SGHDT and YYEEEE. There are 12 residues in the CDR3. Between the trimmed V and J ends, which lost 3 bases and 1 base, there was a span of 4 bases. In DNA, the CDR3 is TGTGCCAGCAGCTCAGGGAACACTGAAGCTTTCTTT. As protein: CASSSGNTEAFF.

The rearrangement links TRBV5-3 to TRBJ1-5, with 10 bases that match TRBD1. TRBV5-3 is annotated as an ORF whose role is uncertain. V lost 4 bases and J lost 7; bases outside the gene matches: 5. The CDR3 sequence is 14 residues long. CDR3 DNA: TGTGCCAGAAGCCCAGGACAGGGGGGACAGCCCCAGCATTTT. Its protein is CARSPGQGGQPQHF.

The chain's CDR3 is CASSLLPGQGPGANVLTF. CDR3 sequence (DNA): TGTGCCAGCAGCTTATTACCGGGACAGGGCCCTGGGGCCAACGTCCTGACTTTC. J is TRBJ2-6 and V is TRBV7-3; 9 bases agree with TRBD1. The CDR3 totals 18 residues. V was pared by 2 bases and J by 2 bases, with 7 bases of the junction left unmatched. The germline V gene encodes CDR1 SGHTA and CDR2 FQGTGA.

This clone is a singleton in its sample. The chain couples TRBV18 to TRBJ2-7; TRBD1 aligns across 7 bases. The J segment lost 2 bases and the V segment lost 8 bases, leaving 9 bases of the junction unmatched. This CDR3 region has 14 residues. CDR1 and CDR2 (germline): KGHSH, LQKENI. The CDR3 nucleotides are TGTGCCAGCGCTCCCCCGGGACAGCCCTACGAGCAGTACGTC. The encoded protein is CASAPPGQPYEQYV.

V usage is TRBV2 and J usage is TRBJ1-4; tentative D call: TRBD1 (5 bases). Germline V gives CDR1 SNHLY, CDR2 FYNNEI. V was shortened by 6 bases and J by 5 bases, with 10 bases between the two germline ends. This CDR3 is 13 amino acids long. Here the CDR3 reads CASRVRTNEKLFF. In DNA, the CDR3 is TGTGCCAGCAGGGTCAGGACAAATGAAAAACTGTTTTTT.

This sequence joins TRBV6-2 or TRBV6-3 and TRBJ1-2; maybe TRBD1 (6 bases). Germline V lookup: CDR1 MNHEY, CDR2 SVGEGT. V was pared by 5 bases and J by 5 bases, with 9 bases between. The CDR3 is 12 amino acids. CDR3 protein: CASSTGQYGYTF. The CDR3 bases are TGTGCCAGCAGTACCGGACAGTATGGCTACACCTTC.

The rearrangement joins TRBV4-3 to TRBJ1-1; no firm D call. Germline CDR1 is LGHNA and CDR2 is YSLEER. V was trimmed by 2 bases and J by 1 base, leaving 8 bases between them. The CDR3 covers 14 residues. The CDR3 reads CASSQLSQNTEAFF. The CDR3 bases are TGCGCCAGCAGCCAACTTTCACAGAACACTGAAGCTTTCTTT.

This chain joins TRBV28 and TRBJ1-5; no firm D call. Germline values: CDR1 MDHEN, CDR2 SYDVKM. This CDR3 spans 15 amino acids. Trimming pared 3 bases from V and 1 base from J, leaving 10 bases between. For the CDR3, the DNA is TGTGCCAGCAGTTTGTTGAGGCAGAGCAATCAGCCCCAGCATTTT. It codes for CASSLLRQSNQPQHF.

The chain is built from TRBV30 and TRBJ1-2; no reliable D call. This CDR3 has 16 amino acids. Trimming removed 2 bases from V and 6 bases from J, with 22 bases in between. The germline V gene encodes CDR1 GTSNPN and CDR2 SVGIG (reference sequence). The CDR3 DNA reads TGTGCCTGGAGTTCCCAGACGGGAAGTGCCCTGCATGGCTACACCTTC. Translating it yields CAWSSQTGSALHGYTF.

This chain uses TRBV7-8 with TRBJ2-7, with 7 bases aligning to TRBD1. The V gene's germline CDR1 is SGHVS and CDR2 FQNEAQ. V shed 5 bases and J 4 bases; nucleotides not matched to a gene: 8. The CDR3 runs to 14 residues. The CDR3 DNA sequence: TGTGCCAGCAGCCTTTTGGGACAGAGGTACGAGCAGTACGTC. Its protein is CASSLLGQRYEQYV.

The rearrangement uses TRBV5-5 and TRBJ1-2, with D possibly being TRBD1 (5 bases). CDR1 and CDR2 (germline): SGHKS, YYEKEE (reference sequence). V gave up 4 bases and J gave up 8 bases, with 27 bases separating them. The CDR3 has 17 residues. The chain's CDR3 is CASSRGQGYTIIGGYTF. CDR3 bases: TGTGCCAGCAGCCGCGGTCAGGGATATACTATTATTGGGGGCTACACCTTC.

The chain couples TRBV5-1 to TRBJ1-4; D is uncertain. The CDR3 contains 16 residues. Germline loops: CDR1 SGHRS, CDR2 YFSETQ. V lost 3 bases to trimming and J lost 7 bases, with 19 bases between them. The CDR3 loop is CASSSQVPPQIEKLFF. CDR3 coding DNA: TGCGCCAGCAGCTCCCAGGTCCCACCTCAGATTGAAAAACTGTTTTTT. The entire variable domain, with the rest obtained from reference TRBV5-1 and TRBJ1-4, is as follows: KAGVTQTPRYLIKTRGQQVTLSCSPISGHRSVSWYQQTPGQGLQFLFEYFSETQRNKGNFPGRFSGRQFSNSRSEMNVSTLELGDSALYLCASSSQVPPQIEKLFFGSGTQLSVL.

The chain employs TRBV7-8 and TRBJ2-7; 7 bases match TRBD1. Trimming cost V 1 base and J 4 bases; bases outside gene matches: 4. The CDR3 has 14 amino acids. Germline V gives CDR1 SGHVS, CDR2 FQNEAQ. The DNA for the CDR3 is TGTGCCAGCAGCTTAGGGACAGGAGTATACGAGCAGTACGTC. This sequence encodes CASSLGTGVYEQYV.

The chain couples TRBV7-7 to TRBJ2-5; 10 bases align to TRBD1. V shed 5 bases and J 2 bases; nucleotides not matched to a gene: 2. CDR3 size: 14 residues. Germline assignment: CDR1 SSHAT and CDR2 FNYEAQ (reference sequence). The CDR3 DNA follows: TGTGCCAGCAGCAGGGGACAGGGGCAAGAGACCCAGTACTTC. It translates to CASSRGQGQETQYF.

The chain links TRBV7-2 to TRBJ2-5; 7 nucleotides match TRBD2. There are 17 residues in the CDR3. The germline V gene encodes CDR1 SGHTA and CDR2 FQGNSA. The V gene end was trimmed by 5 bases and the J gene end by 5 bases; junction bases not matched to a gene: 17. CDR3 in DNA: TGTGCCAGCAGCCCGGGGCGGCTAGCGGACACCCTTGAGACCCAGTACTTC. Its protein product is CASSPGRLADTLETQYF.